The present entry profiles one T cell receptor beta chain with its context. Its antigen remains unknown. Measured with immunoSEQ multiplex PCR; TCRdb has only the in-frame clones, and not every one. The table includes just under 9,000 clones, roughly 88% detected once. Time point here: roughly 11-day in vitro stimulation with candidate neoantigen peptide 7. The CDR3 extends over 14 amino acids. This sample was included in a study of PD-1 blockade in mismatch repair-deficient tumors. Study details: Patients had approximately 13 mismatch repair-deficient cancer types and were previously treated and progressing.

Study-level results: After pembrolizumab, tumor-resident clones rose rapidly, then generally contracted before radiologic responses.

The source material was cells cultured in vitro, sampled from a patient treated with pembrolizumab. The V and J genes are TRBV7-5 and TRBJ2-7; whether TRBD1, the table's D call, matches the DNA was not checked. TRBV7-5 is classified as a pseudogene. The clonotype originates from an adult with mismatch repair-deficient cancer. In DNA form, the CDR3 reads TGTGCCAGAAGCCCCCAGGGATTTGCCTACGAGCAGTACTTC. Translating it yields CARSPQGFAYEQYF.